This T cell receptor (beta chain) comes out of a study of blood T cell repertoires in COVID-19. Study-level information: The United States, Italy and Spain supplied acute and convalescent COVID-19 samples.

Libraries were prepared by immunoSEQ multiplex PCR; TCRdb keeps only in-frame clonotypes and omits some of them. Seen here are 25,000 to 35,000 clones, about 70% observed once, and the top ten hold less than 20%. The V end lost 4 bases, the J end lost 4 bases, and 12 bases lay between the germline ends. Per the germline V gene, CDR1 is SGHKS and CDR2 is YYEKEE (reference sequence). The CDR3 contains 13 residues. Sequences were obtained from peripheral blood. This receptor was taken from a human donor in a cohort sampled during active COVID-19. V is TRBV5-5 and J is TRBJ2-7, with D possibly being TRBD2 (6 bases). CDR3 in DNA: TGTGCCAGCAGCGCGGGACTGGCTTACGAGCAGTACTTC. It is translated as CASSAGLAYEQYF. Complete variable domain (other parts from reference TRBV5-5 and TRBJ2-7): DAGVTQSPTHLIKTRGQQVTLRCSPISGHKSVSWYQQVLGQGPQFIFQYYEKEERGRGNFPDRFSARQFPNYSSELNVNALLLGDSALYLCASSAGLAYEQYFGPGTRLTVT.